These 25 T cell receptor beta chains share one sample of origin, sequenced in a study of blood T cell repertoires in COVID-19. The repertoire was sequenced with immunoSEQ multiplex PCR; TCRdb's copy has only in-frame clones and lacks some. The sample shows tens of thousands of clones, 80% of them seen only once. The sample was peripheral blood. Receptor source: a man aged 70-80 years who had recovered from COVID-19.

The chain uses TRBV5-4 and TRBJ2-5, with TRBD1 matching 8 bases. Germline V lookup: CDR1 SGHNT, CDR2 YYREEE (reference sequence). The CDR3 sequence is 14 residues long. V shed 3 bases, J shed 5 bases, and the junction held 6 bases outside the gene matches. CDR3 sequence: CASSSTGELETQYF. The CDR3 nucleotides read TGTGCCAGCAGCTCGACAGGGGAGTTGGAGACCCAGTACTTC.

This chain links TRBV6-5 with TRBJ1-6; no definite D call. Trimming removed 7 bases at V and 7 bases at J, with 11 bases between. Germline V gene sequence: CDR1 MNHEY, CDR2 SVGAGI. This CDR3 has 13 amino acids. CDR3 DNA sequence: TGTGCCAGCACGGGTTTGAGGAATTCACCCCTCCACTTT. Its translation is CASTGLRNSPLHF.

The V gene is TRBV19, the J gene TRBJ2-1; TRBD1 might be the D (5 bases). The CDR3 sequence is 15 residues long. Germline assignment: CDR1 LNHDA and CDR2 SQIVND (reference sequence). Trimming pared 6 bases from V and 3 bases from J, leaving 15 bases between. The CDR3 spells CASSPGQSIYNEQFF. The CDR3, as DNA: TGTGCCAGTAGCCCCGGACAATCTATCTACAATGAGCAGTTCTTC.

This sequence joins TRBV14 and TRBJ1-1, with 9 nucleotides matching TRBD1. V lost 0 bases and J lost 13; bases outside the gene matches: 3. Germline lookup yields CDR1 SGHDN and CDR2 FVKESK. The CDR3 runs to 12 residues. The CDR3 loop is CASSQDRTGVFF. The DNA for the CDR3 is TGTGCCAGCAGCCAAGATAGGACAGGGGTTTTCTTT.

The V gene is TRBV6-2 or TRBV6-3, the J gene TRBJ2-2; 8 bases are shared with TRBD2. Looked up from germline, CDR1 is MNHEY and CDR2 is SVGEGT. The V gene end was trimmed by 6 bases and the J gene end by 3 bases; junction bases not matched to a gene: 9. The CDR3 has 16 residues. The CDR3 here is CASSRGLARDTGELFF. CDR3 in DNA: TGTGCCAGCAGCCGCGGACTAGCCCGGGACACCGGGGAGCTGTTTTTT.

The V call is TRBV5-1, the J call TRBJ1-5, with TRBD1 matching over 8 bases. The CDR3 runs 15 residues. Trimming at V came to 0 bases and at J to 5 bases, leaving 4 bases not matched to a gene. Germline CDR1 is SGHRS and CDR2 is YFSETQ. CDR3 nucleotide sequence: TGCGCCAGCAGCTTGGGACAGGGGCGCGATCAGCCCCAGCATTTT. It specifies CASSLGQGRDQPQHF.

This clone was observed many times. The CDR3 DNA is TGCGCCAGCAGCGTCACACTGGGCGCAGATACGCAGTATTTT. Encoded protein: CASSVTLGADTQYF. This chain joins TRBV5-1 and TRBJ2-3; D not resolved. The CDR3 is 14 residues long. The ends were cut back, 4 bases at V and 4 bases at J, with 13 bases in the middle. Germline V gene sequence: CDR1 SGHRS, CDR2 YFSETQ.

This clone appeared a single time. The chain employs TRBV6-1 and TRBJ1-2, with a weak D call TRBD1 (5 bases). Germline V gene lookup returns CDR1 MNHNS and CDR2 SASEGT. The CDR3 contains 11 residues. The ends were cut back, 4 bases at V and 7 bases at J, with 7 bases in the middle. The chain's CDR3 is CASSGGGGYTF. The CDR3 region has the DNA TGTGCCAGCAGTGGGGGGGGTGGCTACACCTTC.

This chain joins TRBV7-2 and TRBJ2-1; 9 bases match TRBD2. Per germline, CDR1 SGHTA and CDR2 FQGNSA. The CDR3 is made up of 13 amino acids. The J segment lost 8 bases and the V segment lost 2 bases, leaving 1 base of the junction unmatched. CDR3 nucleotides: TGTGCCAGCAGCTTAATAGCGGGGGATGAGCAGTTCTTC. As protein: CASSLIAGDEQFF.

The CDR3 DNA follows: TGCAGCGTCACCGGGACAGGCTCGGCTAATGAAAAACTGTTTTTT. Translated, it gives CSVTGTGSANEKLFF. The chain carries TRBV29-1 and TRBJ1-4; 8 nucleotides align to TRBD1. Germline V gene sequence: CDR1 SQVTM, CDR2 ANQGSEA. The CDR3 runs to 15 residues. J was trimmed by 3 bases and V by 6 bases; bases with no gene match: 9.

The rearrangement uses TRBV11-2 and TRBJ2-1; 7 bases align to TRBD1. Losses at the gene ends were 4 bases for V and 7 bases for J; bases not matched to a gene: 13. The CDR3 has 16 residues. Per the germline V gene, CDR1 is SGHAT and CDR2 is FQNNGV. CDR3 in amino acids: CASSSLRGQVWNEQFF. The CDR3 DNA reads TGTGCCAGCAGCTCCCTAAGGGGGCAGGTATGGAATGAGCAGTTCTTC. Full variable domain (missing parts from reference TRBV11-2 and TRBJ2-1): EAGVAQSPRYKIIEKRQSVAFWCNPISGHATLYWYQQILGQGPKLLIQFQNNGVVDDSQLPKDRFSAERLKGVDSTLKIQPAKLEDSAVYLCASSSLRGQVWNEQFFGPGTRLTVL.

V is TRBV7-2 and J is TRBJ2-1, with D possibly TRBD1 on 5 matching bases. Between the trimmed V and J ends, which lost 6 bases and 0 bases, there was a span of 12 bases. This CDR3 has 15 amino acids. Germline V gene data show CDR1 as SGHTA and CDR2 as FQGNSA. The DNA of the CDR3 is TGTGCCAGCAGTTACAGGCAACCCTCCTACAATGAGCAGTTCTTC. Amino acid sequence: CASSYRQPSYNEQFF.

V is TRBV18 and J is TRBJ2-4, with 10 bases lining up with TRBD1. CDR1 and CDR2 (germline): KGHSH, LQKENI. V lost 3 bases to trimming and J lost 7 bases; unmatched junction nucleotides: 3. This CDR3 contains 14 residues. The CDR3 coding sequence is TGTGCCAGCTCACCTCCGGGACAGGGGAACATTCAGTACTTC. This codes for CASSPPGQGNIQYF.

The chain is built from TRBV4-3 and TRBJ2-7; 11 positions agree with TRBD2. In germline, CDR1 is LGHNA, CDR2 YSLEER. J lost 4 bases, V lost 2 bases, and 4 bases had no gene match. The CDR3 runs 15 residues. The CDR3 sequence is CASSQLAGGAYEQYF. As DNA, the CDR3 is TGCGCCAGCAGCCAATTAGCGGGGGGGGCGTACGAGCAGTACTTC.

A remark on this clone: The junction departs from the called germline gene at one end, perhaps through a read error. The V and J genes are TRBV11-2 and TRBJ1-1, with D perhaps matching TRBD1 (5 bases). This CDR3 contains 15 residues. Germline V gene lookup returns CDR1 SGHAT and CDR2 FQNNGV. This CDR3 reads CASSLDLGAGRLGDF. The CDR3 coding sequence is TGTGCCAGCAGCTTAGATCTAGGGGCAGGCCGCTTAGGAGACTTT.

This chain connects TRBV19 to TRBJ2-2; a possible D gene is TRBD2 (6 bases). V shed 8 bases and J shed 4 bases, with 26 bases lying between them. Germline assignment: CDR1 LNHDA and CDR2 SQIVND (reference sequence). CDR3 length: 18 residues. The CDR3 here is CASRLSRRGRVGTGELFF. The CDR3 region has the DNA TGTGCCAGTCGACTTAGCAGGCGGGGAAGGGTAGGCACCGGGGAGCTGTTTTTT.

The chain combines TRBV7-3 with TRBJ2-7; D may be TRBD2 (6 bases). The CDR3 runs to 15 residues. Germline CDR1 reads SGHTA; CDR2 reads FQGTGA. The V end lost 5 bases, the J end lost 4 bases, and 18 bases lay between the germline ends. The CDR3 nucleotides are TGTGCCAGCAGCCCAAAGCTGGCGGGGAAATACGAGCAGTACTTC. This codes for CASSPKLAGKYEQYF.

J is TRBJ2-2 and V is TRBV7-6; 15 bases match TRBD2. The CDR3 consists of 20 residues. The germline V gene encodes CDR1 SGHVS and CDR2 FNYEAQ. V lost 1 base, J lost 0 bases, and 6 bases stayed unmatched. CDR3 coding DNA: TGTGCCAGCAGCTTAGGGACTAGCGGGAGGGTACCCGCGAACACCGGGGAGCTGTTTTTT. Translating it yields CASSLGTSGRVPANTGELFF.

The V call is TRBV28, the J call TRBJ2-7, with 10 bases identical to TRBD1. The CDR3 runs 16 residues. The V gene's germline CDR1 is MDHEN and CDR2 SYDVKM. With V trimmed by 6 bases and J by 6 bases, 14 bases remained unmatched. CDR3 residues: CASSPTGTGDIFEQYF. The CDR3 coding sequence is TGTGCCAGCAGCCCAACCGGGACAGGGGACATCTTCGAGCAGTACTTC.

The chain has TRBV11-2 and TRBJ1-2; TRBD1 might be the D (6 bases). This CDR3 has 17 residues. Trimming cost V 3 bases and J 0 bases, with 17 bases left between them. Germline values: CDR1 SGHAT, CDR2 FQNNGV. CDR3 amino acids: CASSFLSGGASNYGYTF. CDR3 coding DNA: TGTGCCAGCAGCTTTCTTTCTGGGGGGGCGTCTAACTATGGCTACACCTTC.

This sequence joins TRBV12-3 or TRBV12-4 and TRBJ1-2; TRBD1 matches at 7 bases. V was clipped by 5 bases and J by 4 bases; unmatched bases: 4. The CDR3 sequence is 13 residues long. CDR3 region: CASSPQGIYGYTF. The CDR3 DNA reads as TGTGCCAGCAGTCCACAGGGGATCTATGGCTACACCTTC.

The gene calls are TRBV7-2 and TRBJ1-4, with D unclear. The germline V gene encodes CDR1 SGHTA and CDR2 FQGNSA. This CDR3 spans 13 amino acids. The V and J ends lost 3 bases and 8 bases respectively, with 10 bases between them. For the CDR3, the DNA is TGTGCCAGCAGCTTGGGATGGGAGGAAAAACTGTTTTTT. It encodes CASSLGWEEKLFF.

This chain uses TRBV5-6 with TRBJ2-1; 11 positions match TRBD1. Germline V gives CDR1 SGHDT, CDR2 YYEEEE. After removal of 1 base from V and 4 bases from J, the junction contained 7 bases not matched to a gene. This CDR3 has 17 residues. The CDR3 sequence is CASSLRTGGVVYNEQFF. The CDR3 bases are TGTGCCAGCAGCTTGAGGACAGGGGGCGTAGTTTACAATGAGCAGTTCTTC.

This clone has only a few counts. The chain is built from TRBV5-1 and TRBJ2-7; 11 bases match TRBD1. Per germline, CDR1 SGHRS and CDR2 YFSETQ. J gave up 3 bases and V 3 bases, and 5 bases lay outside the gene matches. This CDR3 is built from 15 residues. The CDR3 nucleotides read TGCGCCAGCAGCTCGGGAGGGACAGGGGGCTACGAGCAGTACTTC. Translation: CASSSGGTGGYEQYF.

V and J are TRBV20-1 and TRBJ2-5; D uncertain. The germline gives CDR1 DFQATT, CDR2 SNEGSKA (reference sequence). The CDR3 has 12 amino acids. Trimming left V 3 bases short and J 9 bases short, with 14 bases between. The CDR3 region has the DNA TGCAGTGCTAGTTTTGCTGAGGAGTCCCAGTACTTC. Translated, it gives CSASFAEESQYF.